This TCR beta chain was captured by sequencing in a study of blood T cell repertoires in COVID-19. Background on the study: Sites across the United States, Italy and Spain contributed samples from acute and convalescent COVID-19.

CDR3 length: 12 residues. CDR1 and CDR2 from the germline V gene are SEHNR and FQNEAQ (reference sequence). V lost 5 bases and J lost 3, with 8 bases in between. Profiling relied on immunoSEQ multiplex PCR, and the TCRdb table lists in-frame clones only, not all of them. Of 150,000 to 200,000 clones detected, about 78% appear once; the ten largest clones hold roughly 7.8%. This TCR was recovered from a woman between 50 and 59 years old with active or convalescent COVID-19. The sample taken for sequencing was peripheral blood. The chain combines TRBV7-9 with TRBJ2-7; D is possibly TRBD1 (6 bases). The CDR3 sequence: CASSEQGYEQYF. In DNA, the CDR3 is TGTGCCAGCAGCGAACAGGGCTACGAGCAGTACTTC. Complete variable domain (other parts from reference TRBV7-9 and TRBJ2-7): DTGVSQNPRHKITKRGQNVTFRCDPISEHNRLYWYRQTLGQGPEFLTYFQNEAQLEKSRLLSDRFSAERPKGSFSTLEIQRTEQGDSAMYLCASSEQGYEQYFGPGTRLTVT.